This TCR beta chain was observed in a study of T cell repertoires in cytomegalovirus infection. Overall study context: Public TCR beta signature analysis indicated the presence of both CMV infection and matching HLA type.

TCRdb redid the calling of the reads with MiXCR, one entry per CDR3 protein. The sample lists a few hundred thousand distinct CDR3 sequences, about a sixth occurring once. V shed 0 bases, J shed 0 bases, and the junction held 2 bases outside the gene matches. Germline CDR1 LGHNA, CDR2 YSLEER. This CDR3 spans 16 amino acids. Sequencing used CD8+ T cells from PBMCs. The TCR sequence derives from a human donor in good health (CMV status not recorded). Some clones in this sample may be carry-over from other donors' samples. This rearrangement joins TRBV4-3 to TRBJ1-5; 7 bases are a match to TRBD1. The CDR3 spells CASSQDRGGSNQPQHF. The CDR3 DNA follows: TGCGCCAGCAGCCAAGACAGGGGGGGTAGCAATCAGCCCCAGCATTTT.